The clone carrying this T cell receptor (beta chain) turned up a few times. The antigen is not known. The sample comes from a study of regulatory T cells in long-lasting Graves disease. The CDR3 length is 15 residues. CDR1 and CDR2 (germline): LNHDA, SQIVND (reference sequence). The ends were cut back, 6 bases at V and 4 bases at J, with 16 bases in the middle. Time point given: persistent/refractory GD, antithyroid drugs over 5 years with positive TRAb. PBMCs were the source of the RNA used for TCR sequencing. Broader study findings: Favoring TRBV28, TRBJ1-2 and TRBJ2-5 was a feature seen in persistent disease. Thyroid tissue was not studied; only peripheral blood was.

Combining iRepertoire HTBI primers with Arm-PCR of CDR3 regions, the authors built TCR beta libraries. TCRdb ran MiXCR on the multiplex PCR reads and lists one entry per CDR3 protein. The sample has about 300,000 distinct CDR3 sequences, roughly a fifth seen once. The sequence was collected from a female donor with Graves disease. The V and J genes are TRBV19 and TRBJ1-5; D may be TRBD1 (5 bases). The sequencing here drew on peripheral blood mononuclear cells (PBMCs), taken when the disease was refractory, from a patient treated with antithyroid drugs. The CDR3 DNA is TGTGCCAGTAGGACCGGATCCGGGGCTAATCAGCCCCAGCATTTT. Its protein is CASRTGSGANQPQHF.